These 14 T cell receptor beta chains share one sample of origin, sequenced in a study of blood T cell repertoires in COVID-19. Profiled with immunoSEQ multiplex PCR; TCRdb holds only in-frame clones, not every one. The sample carries around 68,000 clones, around 86% recorded once. The sample was peripheral blood. These receptors were taken from a man aged 45-60 years with active COVID-19.

The chain employs TRBV6-2 or TRBV6-3 and TRBJ2-7; D is unclear. The CDR3 is 12 residues long. V dropped 0 bases and J dropped 9 bases, with 9 bases sitting between them. Germline assignment: CDR1 MNHEY and CDR2 SVGEGT. The CDR3 is CASSYSIGGQYF. Here the CDR3 DNA reads TGTGCCAGCAGTTACTCGATCGGTGGGCAGTACTTC.

The rearrangement uses TRBV13 and TRBJ2-5; 16 bases agree with TRBD2. CDR3 length equals 16 residues. V dropped 4 bases and J dropped 4; count of bases not matched to a gene: 3. Germline V gives CDR1 PRHDT, CDR2 FYEKMQ (reference sequence). CDR3 coding DNA: TGTGCCAGCAGCTCGGGACTAGCGGGGGGGCGAGAGACCCAGTACTTC. Its translation: CASSSGLAGGRETQYF.

J is TRBJ1-6 and V is TRBV7-8; TRBD1 aligns across 7 bases. The ends lost 4 bases at V and 10 bases at J; junction bases unmatched: 7. Germline loops: CDR1 SGHVS, CDR2 FQNEAQ. The CDR3 sequence is 14 residues long. CDR3 DNA: TGTGCCAGCAGCTCGACAGGGCGAGACTCACCCCTCCACTTT. Amino acids: CASSSTGRDSPLHF.

The chain couples TRBV10-3 to TRBJ2-1; 16 bases are shared with TRBD2. V trimming: 8 bases; J trimming: 5 bases; junction bases outside the gene matches: 6. Per the germline V gene, CDR1 is ENHRY and CDR2 is SYGVKD. This CDR3 comprises 16 residues. In DNA, the CDR3 is TGTGCCATCGGGACTAGCGGGGGGGCCCAGAACAATGAGCAGTTCTTC. Its translation: CAIGTSGGAQNNEQFF.

The chain recombines TRBV25-1 with TRBJ1-2; TRBD1 matches 7 bases. V lost 4 bases to trimming and J lost 8 bases; unmatched junction nucleotides: 10. The germline V gene has CDR1 MGHDK and CDR2 SYGVNS. The CDR3 contains 14 residues. The CDR3 DNA is TGTGCCAGCAGTGCTTGGTCGGACAGGCGGGGCTACACCTTC. Protein product: CASSAWSDRRGYTF.

The chain links TRBV9 to TRBJ2-7; possibly TRBD2 for D (5 bases). Germline V gives CDR1 SGDLS, CDR2 YYNGEE. CDR3 size: 15 residues. Trimming removed 0 bases from V and 5 bases from J, with 15 bases in between. The CDR3 protein is CASSVAAGSGNEQYF. CDR3 DNA: TGTGCCAGCAGCGTAGCCGCGGGCTCAGGCAACGAGCAGTACTTC.

V gene TRBV29-1 combines with J gene TRBJ2-3; D is perhaps TRBD1 (5 bases). V was cut by 3 bases and J by 8 bases, with 12 bases left in between. This CDR3 is built from 12 residues. Germline V gives CDR1 SQVTM, CDR2 ANQGSEA. CDR3 residues: CSVDLGQGTQYF. DNA for the CDR3: TGCAGCGTTGATTTAGGGCAGGGTACGCAGTATTTT.

The rearrangement uses TRBV24-1 and TRBJ2-7; D unresolved. This CDR3 region has 13 residues. Germline CDR1 KGHDR, CDR2 SFDVKD. Deletions cut 4 bases from V and 3 bases from J, with 9 bases between. CDR3 nucleotides: TGTGCCACCAGTGAAGGCAGACTCTACGAGCAGTACTTC. Translated, it gives CATSEGRLYEQYF.

This clone was detected many times. The rearrangement uses TRBV29-1 and TRBJ1-1; the D is unclear. Germline loops: CDR1 SQVTM, CDR2 ANQGSEA. V was shortened by 5 bases and J by 7 bases, with 14 bases between the two germline ends. The CDR3 sequence is 12 residues long. CDR3 sequence (DNA): TGCAGCGTTAATACCCTCCGGGGTGAAGCTTTCTTT. Residues: CSVNTLRGEAFF. Full variable domain (rest looked up from reference TRBV29-1 and TRBJ1-1): SAVISQKPSRDICQRGTSLTIQCQVDSQVTMMFWYRQQPGQSLTLIATANQGSEATYESGFVIDKFPISRPNLTFSTLTVSNMSPEDSSIYLCSVNTLRGEAFFGQGTRLTVV.

V gene TRBV9 combines with J gene TRBJ1-1, with D possibly matching TRBD1 (5 bases). V lost 0 bases and J 5 bases, leaving 11 bases between the germline ends. Germline lookup yields CDR1 SGDLS and CDR2 YYNGEE. CDR3 size: 14 residues. The CDR3 protein is CASSVVSGGTEAFF. In nucleotides, the CDR3 is TGTGCCAGCAGCGTAGTTTCCGGGGGTACTGAAGCTTTCTTT.

This clone was seen only a few times. The chain links TRBV29-1 to TRBJ2-5, with D tentatively TRBD2 (5 bases). Between the trimmed V and J ends, which lost 3 bases and 5 bases, there was a span of 13 bases. Germline CDR1 reads SQVTM; CDR2 reads ANQGSEA. The CDR3 sequence is 13 residues long. DNA for the CDR3: TGCAGCGTTGAGCCCCTAGCAGCGGAGACCCAGTACTTC. This sequence encodes CSVEPLAAETQYF.

CDR3 nucleotides: TGTGCCTGGAGACAGGGGGCTCATGAAAAACTGTTTTTT. Residues: CAWRQGAHEKLFF. The chain uses TRBV30 and TRBJ1-4; 9 bases match TRBD1. The CDR3 has 13 residues. Germline V gene sequence: CDR1 GTSNPN, CDR2 SVGIG (reference sequence). The V segment lost 3 bases and the J segment 6 bases; nucleotides outside the gene matches: 2.

The CDR3 sequence: CATSPDRGLGEQYF. Written as DNA, the CDR3 is TGTGCCACCAGCCCGGACAGGGGGCTGGGGGAGCAGTACTTC. The genes are TRBV15 and TRBJ2-7; 11 bases match TRBD1. CDR1 is LNHNV, CDR2 YYDKDF, per germline (reference sequence). J was trimmed by 7 bases and V by 5 bases; bases with no gene match: 7. The CDR3 runs to 14 residues.

In its sample, this clone was seen once. The gene calls are TRBV9 and TRBJ1-2; TRBD1 matches at 10 bases. V trimming: 3 bases; J trimming: 6 bases; junction bases outside the gene matches: 2. CDR1 and CDR2 from the germline V gene are SGDLS and YYNGEE. The CDR3 covers 13 residues. The CDR3 DNA sequence: TGTGCCAGCAGCGATGGACAGGGGGATGGCTACACCTTC. Its translation is CASSDGQGDGYTF.